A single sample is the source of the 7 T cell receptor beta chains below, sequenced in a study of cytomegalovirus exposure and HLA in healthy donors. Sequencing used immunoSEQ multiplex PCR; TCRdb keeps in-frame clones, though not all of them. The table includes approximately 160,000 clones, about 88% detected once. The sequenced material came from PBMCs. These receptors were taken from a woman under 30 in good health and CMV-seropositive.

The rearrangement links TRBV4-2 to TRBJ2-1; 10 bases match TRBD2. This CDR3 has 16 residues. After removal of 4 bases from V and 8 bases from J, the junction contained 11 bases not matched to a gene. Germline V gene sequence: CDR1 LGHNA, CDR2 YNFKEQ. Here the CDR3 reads CASSRHQAGGFDEQFF. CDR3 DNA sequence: TGTGCCAGCAGCCGACACCAAGCGGGAGGGTTTGATGAGCAGTTCTTC.

This CDR3 is CAWSVEGRGQGYTF. CDR3 in DNA: TGTGCCTGGAGTGTAGAGGGCAGGGGGCAAGGCTACACCTTC. V usage is TRBV30 and J usage is TRBJ1-2, with 8 bases aligning to TRBD1. Germline-derived CDR1 and CDR2 are GTSNPN and SVGIG (reference sequence). The junction had 8 bases not matched to a gene; V was cut back by 0 bases and J by 8 bases. CDR3 length: 14 amino acids.

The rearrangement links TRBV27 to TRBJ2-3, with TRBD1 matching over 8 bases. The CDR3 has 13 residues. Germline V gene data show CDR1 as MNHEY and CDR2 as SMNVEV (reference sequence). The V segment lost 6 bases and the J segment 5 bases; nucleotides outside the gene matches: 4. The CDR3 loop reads CASRWTGLDTQYF. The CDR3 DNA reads TGTGCCAGCAGATGGACAGGGTTAGATACGCAGTATTTT.

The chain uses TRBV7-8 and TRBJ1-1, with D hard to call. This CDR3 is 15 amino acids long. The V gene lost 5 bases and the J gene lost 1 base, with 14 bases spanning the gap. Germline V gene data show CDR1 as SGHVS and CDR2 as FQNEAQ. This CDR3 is CASSHYGVGNTEAFF. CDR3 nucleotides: TGTGCCAGCAGCCACTACGGGGTGGGGAACACTGAAGCTTTCTTT.

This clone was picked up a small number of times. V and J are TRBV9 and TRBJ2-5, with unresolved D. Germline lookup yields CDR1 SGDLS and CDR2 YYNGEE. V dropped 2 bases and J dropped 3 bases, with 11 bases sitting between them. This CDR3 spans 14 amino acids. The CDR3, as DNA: TGTGCCAGCAGCGTCAGTGGTGGCAAAGAGACCCAGTACTTC. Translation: CASSVSGGKETQYF.

CDR3 sequence reads: CASSQDRGRYNEQFF. DNA for the CDR3: TGTGCCAGCAGCCAGGACAGGGGGCGGTACAATGAGCAGTTCTTC. The chain has TRBV5-4 and TRBJ2-1; 11 bases align to TRBD1. The CDR3 extends over 15 amino acids. V dropped 4 bases and J dropped 4; count of bases not matched to a gene: 4. Germline V gene lookup returns CDR1 SGHNT and CDR2 YYREEE (reference sequence).

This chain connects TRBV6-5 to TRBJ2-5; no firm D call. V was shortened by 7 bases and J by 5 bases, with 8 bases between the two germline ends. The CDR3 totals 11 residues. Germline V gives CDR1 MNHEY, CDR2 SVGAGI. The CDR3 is CASKTRETQYF. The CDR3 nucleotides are TGTGCCAGCAAAACCCGGGAGACCCAGTACTTC.